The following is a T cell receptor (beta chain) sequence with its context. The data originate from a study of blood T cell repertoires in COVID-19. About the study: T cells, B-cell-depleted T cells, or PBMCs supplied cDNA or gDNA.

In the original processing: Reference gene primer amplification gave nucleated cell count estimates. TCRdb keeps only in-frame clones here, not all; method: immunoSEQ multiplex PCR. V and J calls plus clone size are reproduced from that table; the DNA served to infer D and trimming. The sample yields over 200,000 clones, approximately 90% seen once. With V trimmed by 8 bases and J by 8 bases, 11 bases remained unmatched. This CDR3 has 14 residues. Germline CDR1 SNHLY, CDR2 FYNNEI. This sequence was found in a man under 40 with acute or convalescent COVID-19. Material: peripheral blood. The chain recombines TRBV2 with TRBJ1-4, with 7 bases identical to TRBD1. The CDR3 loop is CASGRDSTSEKLFF. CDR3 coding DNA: TGTGCCAGCGGCCGGGACAGCACTTCGGAAAAACTGTTTTTT.